This TCR beta chain was profiled in a study of CD8 T cells in ankylosing spondylitis. Study-wide points: Disease-linked clones were found to be CD8+ and relatively rare in peripheral blood. Roughly eight highly homologous variants made up a TCR beta motif, and this motif appeared characteristic of ankylosing spondylitis blood.

Looked up from germline, CDR1 is SGHTA and CDR2 is FQGNSA. This CDR3 contains 17 residues. V lost 3 bases and J lost 2; bases outside the gene matches: 10. This clonotype has ten or more counts. The antigen remains undetermined. TCRdb analysed the 5' RACE reads with MiXCR anew, one entry per CDR3 protein. Here the sample spans approximately 540,000 distinct CDR3 sequences, over 9.5% being singletons. The clonotype was recovered from a male donor with ankylosing spondylitis. The V call is TRBV7-2, the J call TRBJ2-3; TRBD1 aligns across 8 bases. The sequenced sample consisted of blood, either unsorted or a sorted T cell fraction (not recorded which). The CDR3 spells CASSFLPRTGITDTQYF. CDR3 nucleotides: TGTGCCAGCAGCTTTCTTCCCCGGACAGGGATCACAGATACGCAGTATTTT.